The next 24 T cell receptor beta chains were all read from a single sample in a study of T-cell memory formation after mild COVID-19. TCRdb recomputed calls from the 5' RACE reads with MiXCR, one row per CDR3 protein. Here the sample spans around 420,000 distinct CDR3 sequences, about 24% being singletons. The sample was PBMCs or a T cell subset sorted from them (not recorded which). These TCRs come from an adult woman who had mild COVID-19 (a few samples of this study predate the infection). Cell type and time point are not known.

This chain joins TRBV7-9 and TRBJ2-1; TRBD2 matches 9 bases. Looked up from germline, CDR1 is SEHNR and CDR2 is FQNEAQ (reference sequence). With 5 bases clipped from V and 1 base from J, the junction kept 18 bases outside the gene matches. The CDR3 contains 20 residues. The CDR3 DNA reads TGTGCCAGCAGCCACAAAGTCGGGCTAGCGGGAACCGTTTCCTACAATGAGCAGTTCTTC. It encodes CASSHKVGLAGTVSYNEQFF.

The chain joins TRBV6-5 to TRBJ1-2, with unresolved D. V lost 0 bases to trimming and J lost 6 bases, with 11 bases between them. The CDR3 consists of 14 residues. The germline V gene has CDR1 MNHEY and CDR2 SVGAGI. The CDR3 region is CASSYSSIGNGYTF. The CDR3 DNA reads as TGTGCCAGCAGTTACTCGAGCATAGGGAATGGCTACACCTTC.

The chain recombines TRBV5-1 with TRBJ2-5; D not certain. CDR1 and CDR2 from the germline V gene are SGHRS and YFSETQ. CDR3 size: 15 residues. V lost 2 bases to trimming and J lost 1 base, with 12 bases between them. CDR3 nucleotides: TGCGCCAGCAGCTTAAGACCCCGCTCCCAAGAGACCCAGTACTTC. Translated: CASSLRPRSQETQYF.

V and J are TRBV5-1 and TRBJ1-2; 8 bases fit TRBD1. There are 14 residues in the CDR3. Germline trimming cut 4 bases from V and 2 bases from J; bases unmatched to any gene: 4. The germline V gene encodes CDR1 SGHRS and CDR2 YFSETQ. This chain's CDR3 is CASSMDRANYGYTF. The CDR3 region has the DNA TGCGCCAGCAGCATGGACAGGGCGAACTATGGCTACACCTTC.

There are a few counts of this clonotype. The V call is TRBV7-3, the J call TRBJ2-5; 9 positions match TRBD2. The ends lost 3 bases at V and 4 bases at J; junction bases unmatched: 9. Germline V gene sequence: CDR1 SGHTA, CDR2 FQGTGA. The CDR3 has 16 amino acids. DNA for the CDR3: TGTGCCAGCAGCTTCGGCGGGGGGGCAATCGGAGAGACCCAGTACTTC. Translating it yields CASSFGGGAIGETQYF.

This chain uses TRBV9 with TRBJ2-3; TRBD2 is a possible D gene (6 bases). The CDR3 is 16 residues long. In germline, CDR1 is SGDLS, CDR2 YYNGEE. Trimming removed 3 bases at V and 8 bases at J, with 22 bases between. The CDR3 sequence is CASSAPGGGSRSTQYF. In DNA, the CDR3 is TGTGCCAGCAGCGCCCCAGGTGGGGGGAGCAGAAGTACGCAGTATTTT.

The chain carries TRBV7-6 and TRBJ2-5; TRBD2 agrees at 10 bases. Germline CDR1 reads SGHVS; CDR2 reads FNYEAQ. V dropped 1 base and J dropped 4; count of bases not matched to a gene: 6. The CDR3 extends over 16 amino acids. The chain's CDR3 is CASSLGASGGAETQYF. The CDR3 coding sequence is TGTGCCAGCAGCTTAGGGGCTAGCGGGGGAGCAGAGACCCAGTACTTC.

V is TRBV2 and J is TRBJ2-2; possibly TRBD2 for D (6 bases). The ends were cut back, 4 bases at V and 1 base at J, with 10 bases in the middle. Germline CDR1 and CDR2: SNHLY and FYNNEI. The CDR3 is 15 residues long. This chain's CDR3 is CASSATGENTGELFF. The CDR3, as DNA: TGTGCCAGCAGTGCCACGGGGGAGAACACCGGGGAGCTGTTTTTT.

The CDR3, as DNA: TGTGCCAGCAGCCGAGAGGACAGGGGATCCTACGAGCAGTACTTC. This gives the protein CASSREDRGSYEQYF. The genes are TRBV11-3 and TRBJ2-7, with 9 bases identical to TRBD1. Germline loops: CDR1 SGHNT, CDR2 YENEEA. The V gene end was trimmed by 5 bases and the J gene end by 1 base; junction bases not matched to a gene: 6. This CDR3 region has 15 residues.

The genes are TRBV7-9 and TRBJ2-3, with D perhaps TRBD2 (8 bases). This CDR3 has 20 residues. The ends were cut back, 5 bases at V and 4 bases at J, with 31 bases in the middle. From germline, CDR1 is SEHNR and CDR2 FQNEAQ (reference sequence). The DNA for the CDR3 is TGTGCCAGCAGCCCGCGGACAGGTGGACCCCCGACTAGCGTAGCAGATACGCAGTATTTT. Its protein is CASSPRTGGPPTSVADTQYF.

The gene calls are TRBV6-5 and TRBJ1-5; weak D call: TRBD1 (6 bases). Trimming took off 0 bases at V and 6 bases at J, with 9 bases between the two ends. The CDR3 is 14 amino acids. The germline CDR1 and CDR2 sequences are MNHEY and SVGAGI. The CDR3 DNA is TGTGCCAGCAGTTACTCGAGGGGGTTTCAGCCCCAGCATTTT. Amino acids: CASSYSRGFQPQHF.

The chain carries TRBV12-3 or TRBV12-4 and TRBJ1-1; 10 bases align to TRBD1. CDR3 length: 14 amino acids. With 5 bases clipped from V and 5 bases from J, the junction kept 5 bases outside the gene matches. The CDR3 here is CASSPDRGKTEAFF. CDR3 coding DNA: TGTGCCAGCAGTCCGGACAGGGGGAAGACTGAAGCTTTCTTT.

V gene TRBV2 combines with J gene TRBJ2-3; a possible D gene is TRBD2 (5 bases). V was shortened by 6 bases and J by 2 bases, with 18 bases between the two germline ends. The CDR3 runs to 16 residues. Germline CDR1 SNHLY, CDR2 FYNNEI. In nucleotides, the CDR3 is TGTGCCAGCAGCGCCCTTTCCAGCGGAAACACAGATACGCAGTATTTT. Its protein is CASSALSSGNTDTQYF.

This clonotype was seen a few times. The CDR3 nucleotides read TGTGCCAGCAGTCCCGGACTTCTCTCCTACAATGAGCAGTTCTTC. Translated: CASSPGLLSYNEQFF. V and J are TRBV6-6 and TRBJ2-1; D is perhaps TRBD2 (5 bases). Trimming took off 5 bases at V and 0 bases at J, with 11 bases between the two ends. Germline V CDR1 and CDR2: MNHNY, SVGAGI (reference sequence). The CDR3 runs 15 residues.

This clonotype has only a few counts. The J gene is TRBJ2-1, the V gene TRBV5-1; D is perhaps TRBD1 or TRBD2 (5 bases each). Looked up from germline, CDR1 is SGHRS and CDR2 is YFSETQ. V dropped 3 bases and J dropped 7 bases, with 17 bases sitting between them. CDR3 length: 15 amino acids. The CDR3 reads CASSYTSGTENEQFF. In DNA form, the CDR3 reads TGCGCCAGCAGCTACACTTCCGGGACCGAGAATGAGCAGTTCTTC.

The V call is TRBV6-2 or TRBV6-3, the J call TRBJ2-1; 10 positions match TRBD2. The CDR3 sequence is 17 residues long. Germline trimming cut 2 bases from V and 8 bases from J; bases unmatched to any gene: 12. Germline V lookup: CDR1 MNHEY, CDR2 SVGEGT. The CDR3 loop reads CASSYPDYSGRSDEQFF. Here the CDR3 DNA reads TGTGCCAGCAGTTACCCGGACTATAGCGGGAGGTCCGATGAGCAGTTCTTC.

This clonotype has a handful of counts. The chain carries TRBV10-3 and TRBJ2-7; D not certain. The ends were cut back, 6 bases at V and 3 bases at J, with 9 bases in the middle. The CDR3 covers 12 residues. Looked up from germline, CDR1 is ENHRY and CDR2 is SYGVKD. This CDR3 reads CAISPRGYEQYF. The DNA for the CDR3 is TGTGCCATCAGCCCGAGAGGCTACGAGCAGTACTTC.

This clonotype was seen more than once but under ten times. This chain joins TRBV18 and TRBJ2-3, with D uncertain. Germline loops: CDR1 KGHSH, CDR2 LQKENI. V lost 0 bases and J 11 bases, leaving 12 bases between the germline ends. The CDR3 extends over 13 amino acids. The CDR3 protein is CASSPPSTPRQYF. DNA for the CDR3: TGTGCCAGCTCACCACCGAGTACGCCCCGGCAGTATTTT.

This clonotype was counted between two and nine times. J is TRBJ2-2 and V is TRBV5-1; D ambiguous. The V end lost 9 bases, the J end lost 1 base, and 10 bases lay between the germline ends. This CDR3 region has 13 residues. CDR1 is SGHRS, CDR2 YFSETQ, per germline. The DNA for the CDR3 is TGCGCCACCGCCCCGGAGAACACCGGGGAGCTGTTTTTT. This translates into CATAPENTGELFF.

The chain has TRBV29-1 and TRBJ2-3, with D perhaps being TRBD1 or TRBD2 (5 bases each). Germline lookup yields CDR1 SQVTM and CDR2 ANQGSEA. The CDR3 is made up of 14 amino acids. Trimming left V 7 bases short and J 8 bases short, with 22 bases between. CDR3 residues: CSAVGDPSSVTQYF. CDR3 sequence (DNA): TGCAGCGCCGTCGGGGACCCAAGTTCGGTTACGCAGTATTTT.

This clonotype was counted many times. The rearrangement joins TRBV7-9 to TRBJ2-7; D not certain. V lost 1 base, J lost 0 bases, and 10 bases lay in between. From germline, CDR1 is SEHNR and CDR2 FQNEAQ (reference sequence). The CDR3 is made up of 15 amino acids. The CDR3: CASSLEAATSYEQYF. CDR3 nucleotide sequence: TGTGCCAGCAGCTTAGAGGCCGCCACCTCCTACGAGCAGTACTTC.

This chain joins TRBV7-2 and TRBJ2-3; 12 bases map to TRBD2. Germline lookup yields CDR1 SGHTA and CDR2 FQGNSA. The CDR3 sequence is 18 residues long. V trimming: 1 base; J trimming: 2 bases; junction bases outside the gene matches: 7. The CDR3 DNA reads TGTGCCAGCAGCTTAGTCTCGACTAGCGGGAGCCCCACAGATACGCAGTATTTT. This sequence encodes CASSLVSTSGSPTDTQYF.

The chain carries TRBV20-1 and TRBJ2-7; a possible D gene is TRBD2 (5 bases). Per the germline V gene, CDR1 is DFQATT and CDR2 is SNEGSKA (reference sequence). CDR3 size: 13 residues. V was cut by 1 base and J by 2 bases, with 9 bases left in between. The CDR3 protein is CSARAPGTYEQYF. CDR3 bases: TGCAGTGCTAGAGCGCCGGGAACCTACGAGCAGTACTTC.

The rearrangement uses TRBV7-9 and TRBJ2-7; either TRBD1 or TRBD2 may supply D (5 bases each). The CDR3 length is 14 residues. V shed 7 bases and J shed 3 bases, with 16 bases lying between them. The V gene's germline CDR1 is SEHNR and CDR2 FQNEAQ (reference sequence). The CDR3 nucleotides are TGTGCCAGCACCCCAAGTGTTGGGGGCTACGAGCAGTACTTC. This gives the protein CASTPSVGGYEQYF.